This T cell receptor (beta chain) was identified in a study of identical twins. Whole-study results and caveats: Invariant MAIT and iNKT cells may have partly biased zero-insertion analyses. The models gave estimates that fell short of the out-of-frame TCR alpha sharing seen in monozygotic twins.

V lost 0 bases and J 3 bases, leaving 6 bases between the germline ends. The CDR3 spans 13 residues. Germline CDR1 SGHRS, CDR2 YFSETQ. All donors were healthy, and all were Caucasian. Unique molecular identifiers were in the cDNA, with template-switch universal primer binding. Each CDR3 protein gets one entry after TCRdb re-called the 5' RACE reads with MiXCR. The data show 100,000 or so distinct CDR3 sequences, 4.5% to 6.5% seen once. This clonotype was seen repeatedly, ten times or more. Its antigen is still unknown. The chain combines TRBV5-1 with TRBJ1-1; no definite D call. What was sequenced was memory T cells sorted from blood. The clonotype originates from a woman aged 45-65 years in good health. The CDR3, as DNA: TGCGCCAGCAGCTTGGGGAAGGACACTGAAGCTTTCTTT. It is translated as CASSLGKDTEAFF.